These T cell receptor beta chains were read from a single sample in a study of CD8 T cells in ankylosing spondylitis. TCRdb ran MiXCR on the 5' RACE reads and lists one entry per CDR3 protein. This sample has hundreds of thousands of distinct CDR3 sequences, with about an eighth found just once. Sequences were obtained from blood, either unsorted or a sorted T cell fraction (not recorded which). The receptors shown here come from a male donor with ankylosing spondylitis. Both conserved end residues are part of each CDR3. The order of the fields is J gene, clone size, V gene, D gene, CDR3 DNA, CDR3 protein. D genes are given only for firm matches. Expanded clones are given a class, and other clones once, few, many or no size at all.

TRBJ2-7 . TRBV18 TRBD1 TGTGCCAGCTCGTCGGACAGGGTGTACTACGAGCAGTACTTC CASSSDRVYYEQYF
TRBJ1-5 . TRBV10-3 . TGTGCCATCAGTGACAGGTCAGGGCTGAGACAGCCCCAGCATTTT CAISDRSGLRQPQHF
TRBJ1-1 many TRBV29-1 . TGCAGCGTTCCAGCAAACACTGAAGCTTTCTTT CSVPANTEAFF
TRBJ1-2 few TRBV20-1 TRBD1 TGCAGTGCCACGATAGGGGGCAACGTCGGCTACACCTTC CSATIGGNVGYTF
TRBJ1-2 few TRBV24-1 . TGTGCCACCAGTGATTCCCGACGGGGGTACTCTGAGGGCTACACCTTC CATSDSRRGYSEGYTF
TRBJ2-3 . TRBV5-4 TRBD2 TGTGCCATGGGCCCTAGCGGGAGAAGCACAGATACGCAGTATTTT CAMGPSGRSTDTQYF
TRBJ2-5 many TRBV12-3/TRBV12-4 . TGTGCCAGCAGTCCCGACCAAGGAGGCACCCAGTACTTC CASSPDQGGTQYF
TRBJ2-7 many TRBV29-1 TRBD1 TGCAGCGCCCTGGACAGGTCGGGCTACGAGCAGTACTTC CSALDRSGYEQYF
TRBJ2-7 many TRBV29-1 TRBD1 TGCAGCGTCGAAACTTACAGGGGTAGCGAGCAGTACTTC CSVETYRGSEQYF
TRBJ2-7 . TRBV4-2 . TGTGCCAGCAGCCAAGATAAGCTATTCTACGAGCAGTACTTC CASSQDKLFYEQYF
TRBJ2-1 few TRBV16 TRBD1 TGTGCCAGCAGCCAATTACAGGGGACTGAGCAGTTCTTC CASSQLQGTEQFF
TRBJ2-5 . TRBV25-1 . TGTGCCAGCAGTGTTCGGGACAACATGTACCAAGAGACCCAGTACTTC CASSVRDNMYQETQYF
TRBJ1-6 few TRBV4-3 TRBD1 TGCGCCAGCAGCCAAGATGGGCGTCGGGCCCGGGACAGGGGGATATCACCCCTCCACTTT CASSQDGRRARDRGISPLHF
TRBJ2-5 few TRBV14 . TGTGCCAGCAGCCAGCCCACAAGGCCGGAGACCCAGTACTTC CASSQPTRPETQYF
TRBJ2-5 . TRBV20-1 . TGCAGTGTAGCCCAAGAGACCCAGTACTTC CSVAQETQYF
TRBJ2-2 . TRBV5-1 . TGCGCCAGCAGCTTGACAGGGACAAAGAACACCGGGGAGCTGTTTTTT CASSLTGTKNTGELFF
TRBJ2-3 few TRBV20-1 . TGCAGTGCTAGACTCAACGCGGGAGATACGCAGTATTTT CSARLNAGDTQYF
TRBJ1-5 . TRBV6-5 . TGTGCCAGCAGTTACTCGTTCCCCACGGATAATCAGCCCCAGCATTTT CASSYSFPTDNQPQHF
TRBJ1-5 many TRBV6-5 . TGTGCCAGCAGTTCCGGGATCCCGCATCAGCCCCAGCATTTT CASSSGIPHQPQHF
TRBJ2-1 . TRBV29-1 . TGCAGCGTTCTGACAGTTTACAATGAGCAGTTCTTC CSVLTVYNEQFF
TRBJ2-5 . TRBV20-1 TRBD2 TGCAGTGCGTCGCTAGCGGGAGTCTCGAAGACCCAGTACTTC CSASLAGVSKTQYF
TRBJ1-1 . TRBV20-1 TRBD1 TGCAGTGCTGGAGACAGGGTGAACACTGAAGCTTTCTTT CSAGDRVNTEAFF
TRBJ1-1 . TRBV29-1 . TGCAGCGTTGAACAGGGCCCGAACACTGAAGCTTTCTTT CSVEQGPNTEAFF
TRBJ2-3 . TRBV5-4 . TGTGCCAGCAGCTTGGACTCAAACTTTGGAGATACGCAGTATTTT CASSLDSNFGDTQYF
TRBJ2-1 few TRBV6-1 TRBD2 TGTGCCAGCAGCCTCTGGTTGTCGGCGGGGGGGTCAACCTACAATGAGCAGTTCTTC CASSLWLSAGGSTYNEQFF
TRBJ2-1 . TRBV7-2 TRBD2 TGTGCCAGCAGCTTAGGACTAGCGGGGGGGCCCAGTGAGCAGTTCTTC CASSLGLAGGPSEQFF
TRBJ1-6 many TRBV2 . TGTGCCAGCAGTGGGGGGACCTATAATTCACCCCTCCACTTT CASSGGTYNSPLHF
TRBJ2-7 many TRBV15 . TGTGCCACCAGCAGAGAAGATGTTTCCTACGAGCAGTACTTC CATSREDVSYEQYF
TRBJ2-3 few TRBV7-9 TRBD2 TGTGCCAGCAGCCGACTAGCGGGGACGGGGACAGATACGCAGTATTTT CASSRLAGTGTDTQYF
TRBJ1-1 . TRBV2 . TGTGCCAGCAGTTCGAGCAGTAGCCTTGAAGCTTTCTTT CASSSSSSLEAFF
TRBJ2-1 . TRBV15 . TGTGCCACCAGCAGAGTAGTATCCCGGAATGAGCAGTTCTTC CATSRVVSRNEQFF
TRBJ1-3 . TRBV13 . TGTGCCAGCAGCGCAGGGTTGATATCTGGAAACACCATATATTTT CASSAGLISGNTIYF
TRBJ2-5 few TRBV18 TRBD1 TGTGCCAGCTCACAGGGACAGATCCAAGAGACCCAGTACTTC CASSQGQIQETQYF
TRBJ2-7 . TRBV5-1 TRBD2 TGCGCCAGCAGCCCTGGGCGGGCGACTAGCGGGAAGTACGAGCAGTACTTC CASSPGRATSGKYEQYF
TRBJ2-3 . TRBV11-2 . TGTGCCAGCAGCTTAAGGGGGGTGGGGGGTTGGAGCACAGATACGCAGTATTTT CASSLRGVGGWSTDTQYF
TRBJ2-7 many TRBV29-1 TRBD1 TGCAGCGTACAGGGGAGTCGGACCTACGAGCAGTACTTC CSVQGSRTYEQYF
TRBJ1-1 . TRBV27 . TGTGCCAGCTTAAATCCGGGGCTAAGCACTGAAGCTTTCTTT CASLNPGLSTEAFF
TRBJ2-7 many TRBV29-1 TRBD1 TGCAGCGCCTACCGGGACAGGGGCTACGAGCAGTACTTC CSAYRDRGYEQYF
TRBJ2-2 . TRBV7-9 . TGTGCCACCCCAAAGGAGGGTCGGTACACCGGGGAGCTGTTTTTT CATPKEGRYTGELFF
TRBJ1-3 . TRBV12-3/TRBV12-4 . TGTGCCAGCAGCCCCAGGGTAAGGTCTGGAAACACCATATATTTT CASSPRVRSGNTIYF
TRBJ2-5 . TRBV20-1 TRBD2 TGCAGTGCTCCGGGGGGGCTAGGAGAGACCCAGTACTTC CSAPGGLGETQYF
TRBJ1-1 few TRBV6-1 . TGTGCCAGCATCCGGGGCTCAGTCACTGAAGCTTTCTTT CASIRGSVTEAFF
TRBJ2-1 . TRBV28 TRBD1 TGTGCCAGCAGTGCCAGTCCGGGACAGGGCTCCTACAATGAGCAGTTCTTC CASSASPGQGSYNEQFF
TRBJ1-5 many TRBV7-2 TRBD1 TGTGCCAGCAGCCCACAGGGGTGGTATCAGCCCCAGCATTTT CASSPQGWYQPQHF
TRBJ1-2 few TRBV6-5 TRBD1 TGTGCCAGCAGTTACGGGACAGGGGAGGGCGGCTACACCTTC CASSYGTGEGGYTF
TRBJ2-5 . TRBV7-9 TRBD2 TGTGCCAGCAGCTTAACAGCGGGAGGTGGGGAGACCCAGTACTTC CASSLTAGGGETQYF
TRBJ2-7 . TRBV20-1 TRBD1 TGCAGTGCTAGAAAAGGACAGGGGGCCTACGAGCAGTACTTC CSARKGQGAYEQYF
TRBJ2-5 many TRBV7-2 . TGTGCCAGCAGCTTGGACAGTTACGAGACCCAGTACTTC CASSLDSYETQYF
TRBJ2-3 few TRBV12-3/TRBV12-4 . TGTGCCAGCAACCCTTCCGGGACATACATCAACGGAGATACGCAGTATTTT CASNPSGTYINGDTQYF
TRBJ2-7 . TRBV10-3 . TGTGCCATCAGTGAGTCGACGAGAGGGGCCTACGAGCAGTACTTC CAISESTRGAYEQYF
TRBJ1-1 few TRBV5-1 . TGCGCCAGCAGCTCACCTCCGGGACACCAAAACACTGAAGCTTTCTTT CASSSPPGHQNTEAFF
TRBJ1-4 few TRBV4-3 . TGCGCCAGCAGCCAAGCCCCTCAAACAAGGGGTGAAAAACTGTTTTTT CASSQAPQTRGEKLFF
TRBJ1-5 many TRBV5-1 . TGCGCCAGCAGCTTGGGGGTGAGTGGACAGCCCCAGCATTTT CASSLGVSGQPQHF
TRBJ2-3 few TRBV5-1 . TGCGCCAGCAGCTCCGGACTGTTTCTTAGCACAGATACGCAGTATTTT CASSSGLFLSTDTQYF
TRBJ1-1 few TRBV20-1 . TGCAGTGCTAGAGATCTTTGGGTGGTTGACACTGAAGCTTTCTTT CSARDLWVVDTEAFF
TRBJ2-5 few TRBV4-3 . TGCGCCAGCAGCCAAGATCGCGAAGTTCAAGAGACCCAGTACTTC CASSQDREVQETQYF
TRBJ2-5 many TRBV4-3 TRBD2 TGCGCCAGCAGCCAAGAACCATCAGCGGGAGCCGCTGGAGAGACCCAGTACTTC CASSQEPSAGAAGETQYF
TRBJ2-2 few TRBV7-8 TRBD1 TGTGCCAGCAGCCCGCGGACAGGGCAGCTGTTTTTT CASSPRTGQLFF
TRBJ2-1 many TRBV20-1 TRBD2 TGCAGTGCAGGACTAGCGGAACACTACAATGAGCAGTTCTTC CSAGLAEHYNEQFF
TRBJ2-5 few TRBV5-1 . TGCGCCAGCAAAGGGAATCAAGAGACCCAGTACTTC CASKGNQETQYF